The T cell receptor beta chain described here comes from a study of identifying expanded T cells in peripheral blood. Findings and limits, study-wide: Two-week clone count variance significantly increased as total template count grew.

On this clone: What it recognizes is unknown. At one of its ends the junction is not consistent with the germline gene, which may arise from a read error.

During the collection period, no donor immune events like infections were recorded. Germline V gene sequence: CDR1 SGHDT, CDR2 YYEEEE. The CDR3 totals 16 residues. Sequencing was performed with immunoSEQ multiplex PCR; in TCRdb, only in-frame clones are kept and a portion is missing. The table has around 57,000 clones, roughly 86% seen once; the top ten hold less than 5.5%. The chain employs TRBV5-6 and TRBJ2-3; 11 bases are a match to TRBD2. The sequenced sample consisted of blood. The receptor's source is a person between 18 and 75 years old in good health. The CDR3 bases are TGTGCCAGCAGCTATGTCGGGTCTAGCGGGGGGAGCGCAGGTCCTTTT. Translating gives CASSYVGSSGGSAGPF.